The sequence of this T cell receptor beta chain was determined in a study of blood T cell repertoires in COVID-19. Background on the study: Samples came from the United States, Italy and Spain, spanning acute and convalescent COVID-19.

Profiling relied on immunoSEQ multiplex PCR, and the TCRdb table lists in-frame clones only, not all of them. The sample comprises some 150,000 clones, approximately 83% of which are singletons, and 2.6% rests with the top ten. Losses at the gene ends were 0 bases for V and 6 bases for J; bases not matched to a gene: 5. The CDR3 extends over 14 amino acids. Germline V gives CDR1 SGHDN, CDR2 FVKESK. The sample comprised peripheral blood. The chain joins TRBV14 to TRBJ2-7; 7 bases match TRBD1. This clonotype was obtained from a human donor with acute or convalescent COVID-19. The donor label of this sample is uncertain. The CDR3 here is CASSQDLRGREQYF. Written as DNA, the CDR3 is TGTGCCAGCAGCCAAGATTTAAGGGGGCGCGAGCAGTACTTC. The complete variable domain, with remaining parts taken from reference TRBV14 and TRBJ2-7, reads EAGVTQFPSHSVIEKGQTVTLRCDPISGHDNLYWYRRVMGKEIKFLLHFVKESKQDESGMPNNRFLAERTGGTYSTLKVQPAELEDSGVYFCASSQDLRGREQYFGPGTRLTVT.